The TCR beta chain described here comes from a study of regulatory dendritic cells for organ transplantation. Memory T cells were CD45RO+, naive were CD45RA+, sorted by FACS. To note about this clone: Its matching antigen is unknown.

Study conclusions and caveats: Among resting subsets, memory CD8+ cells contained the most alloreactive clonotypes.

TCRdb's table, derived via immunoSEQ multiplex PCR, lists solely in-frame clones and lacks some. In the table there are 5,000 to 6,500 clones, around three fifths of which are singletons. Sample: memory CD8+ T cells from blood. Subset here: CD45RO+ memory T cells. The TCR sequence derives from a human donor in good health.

DNA of the CDR3: TGTGCCAGCAGCGTACAGGGGGCGGACTATGGCTACACCTTC. Residues: CASSVQGADYGYTF. The chain recombines TRBV5-8 with TRBJ1-2; 9 bases are shared with TRBD1. Germline values: CDR1 SGHTS, CDR2 YDEGEE. The CDR3 spans 14 residues. The junction had 4 bases not matched to a gene; V was cut back by 4 bases and J by 3 bases.